In its sample, the clone carrying this TCR beta chain was seen a few times. The sample is drawn from a study of T-cell reconstitution after alpha-beta-depleted transplantation in children. CDR3 length: 14 residues. Trimming took 7 bases from V and 0 from J, leaving 16 bases between them. The germline V gene encodes CDR1 DFQATT and CDR2 SNEGSKA (reference sequence). The library targeted TCRbeta and was prepared with unique molecular identifiers. TCRdb re-called the PCR reads through MiXCR, storing one row per CDR3 protein. The sample records some 240,000 distinct CDR3 sequences, about 12% being singletons.

V and J are TRBV20-1 and TRBJ2-7; D is possibly TRBD2 (5 bases). The origin of this receptor is a human donor who donated a stem cell graft to a child with acute lymphoblastic leukemia. Sequenced material: PBMCs from the stem cell graft donor, taken from the stem cell graft. The CDR3 region is CSGASTGSSYEQYF. For the CDR3, the DNA is TGCAGTGGAGCTTCCACGGGGTCCTCCTACGAGCAGTACTTC.